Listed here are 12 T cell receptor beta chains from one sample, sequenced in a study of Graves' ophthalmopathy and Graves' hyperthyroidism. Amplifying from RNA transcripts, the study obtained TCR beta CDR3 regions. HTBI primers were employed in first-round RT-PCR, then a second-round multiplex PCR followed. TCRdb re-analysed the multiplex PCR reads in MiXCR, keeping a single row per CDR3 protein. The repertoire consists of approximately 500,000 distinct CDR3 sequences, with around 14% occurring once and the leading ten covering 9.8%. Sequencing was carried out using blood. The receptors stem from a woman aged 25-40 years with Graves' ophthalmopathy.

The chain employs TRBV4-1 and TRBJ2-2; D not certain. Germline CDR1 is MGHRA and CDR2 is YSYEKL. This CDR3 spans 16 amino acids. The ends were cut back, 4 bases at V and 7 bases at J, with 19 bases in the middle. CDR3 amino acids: CASSLRFKASGGELFF. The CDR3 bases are TGCGCCAGCAGCCTCCGCTTTAAGGCTTCGGGCGGGGAGCTGTTTTTT.

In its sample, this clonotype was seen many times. CDR3 loop: CSVDDGGYGYTF. The DNA of the CDR3 is TGCAGCGTTGATGACGGGGGCTATGGCTACACCTTC. This chain joins TRBV29-1 and TRBJ1-2, with a tentative D call TRBD1 (5 bases). CDR1 is SQVTM and CDR2 is ANQGSEA in the germline V gene. V was pared by 3 bases and J by 4 bases, with 9 bases between. The CDR3 runs to 12 residues.

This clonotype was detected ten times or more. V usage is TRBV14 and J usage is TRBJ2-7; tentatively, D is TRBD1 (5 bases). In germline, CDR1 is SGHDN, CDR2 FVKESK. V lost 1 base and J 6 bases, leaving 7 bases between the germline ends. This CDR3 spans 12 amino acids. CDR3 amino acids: CASSQVGAEQYF. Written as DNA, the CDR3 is TGTGCCAGCAGCCAAGTAGGGGCCGAGCAGTACTTC.

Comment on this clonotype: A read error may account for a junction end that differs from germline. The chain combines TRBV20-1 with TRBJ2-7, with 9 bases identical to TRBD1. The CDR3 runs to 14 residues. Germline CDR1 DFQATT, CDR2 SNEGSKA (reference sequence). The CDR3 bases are TGCAGTGCTAGTAGGGAGGACAGGGGCTACGAGCAGTGCTTC. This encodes CSASREDRGYEQCF.

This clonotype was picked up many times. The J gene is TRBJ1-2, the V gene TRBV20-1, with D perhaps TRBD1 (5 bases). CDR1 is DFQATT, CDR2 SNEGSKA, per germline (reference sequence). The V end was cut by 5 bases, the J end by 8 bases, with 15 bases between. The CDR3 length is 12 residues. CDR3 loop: CSAHPGGEGYTF. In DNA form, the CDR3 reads TGCAGTGCTCACCCGGGGGGAGAGGGCTACACCTTC.

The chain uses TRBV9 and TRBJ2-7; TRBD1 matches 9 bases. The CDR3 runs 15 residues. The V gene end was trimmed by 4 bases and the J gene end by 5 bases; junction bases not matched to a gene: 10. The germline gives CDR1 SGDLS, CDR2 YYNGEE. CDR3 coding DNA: TGTGCCAGCAGCCCCCTCACCGGGACAGGGAACGAGCAGTACTTC. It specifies CASSPLTGTGNEQYF.

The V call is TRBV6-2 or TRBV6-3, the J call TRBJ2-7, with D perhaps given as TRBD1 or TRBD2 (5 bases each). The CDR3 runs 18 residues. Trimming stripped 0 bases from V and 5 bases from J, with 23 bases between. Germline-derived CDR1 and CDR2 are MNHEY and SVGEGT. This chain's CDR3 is CASSYSLPGRPGPNEQYF. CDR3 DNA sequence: TGTGCCAGCAGTTACTCTCTCCCGGGACGGCCCGGACCTAACGAGCAGTACTTC.

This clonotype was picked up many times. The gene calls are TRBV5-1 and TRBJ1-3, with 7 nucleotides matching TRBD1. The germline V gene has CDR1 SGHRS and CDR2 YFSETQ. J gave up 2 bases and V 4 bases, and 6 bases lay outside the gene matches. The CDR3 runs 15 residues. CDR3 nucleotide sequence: TGCGCCAGCAGCAAACAGGGGCAAACTGGAAACACCATATATTTT. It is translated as CASSKQGQTGNTIYF.

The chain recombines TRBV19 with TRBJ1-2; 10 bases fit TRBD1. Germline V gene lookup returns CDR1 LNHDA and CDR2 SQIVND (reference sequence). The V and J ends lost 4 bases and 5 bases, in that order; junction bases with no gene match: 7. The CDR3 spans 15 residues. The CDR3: CASSTPGQGWYGYTF. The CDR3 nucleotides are TGTGCCAGTAGTACACCGGGACAGGGGTGGTATGGCTACACCTTC.

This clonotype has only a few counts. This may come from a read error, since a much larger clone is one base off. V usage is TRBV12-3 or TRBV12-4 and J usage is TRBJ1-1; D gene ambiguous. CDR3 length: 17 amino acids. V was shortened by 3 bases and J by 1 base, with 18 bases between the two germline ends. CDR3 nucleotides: TGTGCCAGCAGTTTCGTCGACATGTCGGATAAGAACACTGAAGCTTTCTTT. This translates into CASSFVDMSDKNTEAFF.

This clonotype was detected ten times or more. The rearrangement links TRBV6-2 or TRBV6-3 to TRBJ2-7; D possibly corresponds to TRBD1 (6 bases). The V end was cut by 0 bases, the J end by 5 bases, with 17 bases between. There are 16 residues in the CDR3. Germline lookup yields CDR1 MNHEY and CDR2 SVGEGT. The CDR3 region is CASSYSTRQGKDEQYF. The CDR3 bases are TGTGCCAGCAGTTACTCGACCCGCCAGGGGAAGGACGAGCAGTACTTC.

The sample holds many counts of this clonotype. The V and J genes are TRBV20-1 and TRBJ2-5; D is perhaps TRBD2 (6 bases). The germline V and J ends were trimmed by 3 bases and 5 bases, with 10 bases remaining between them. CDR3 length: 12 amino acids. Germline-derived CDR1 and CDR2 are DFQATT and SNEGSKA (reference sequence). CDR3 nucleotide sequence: TGCAGTGCTAGGACTAGTATGGAGACCCAGTACTTC. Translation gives CSARTSMETQYF.